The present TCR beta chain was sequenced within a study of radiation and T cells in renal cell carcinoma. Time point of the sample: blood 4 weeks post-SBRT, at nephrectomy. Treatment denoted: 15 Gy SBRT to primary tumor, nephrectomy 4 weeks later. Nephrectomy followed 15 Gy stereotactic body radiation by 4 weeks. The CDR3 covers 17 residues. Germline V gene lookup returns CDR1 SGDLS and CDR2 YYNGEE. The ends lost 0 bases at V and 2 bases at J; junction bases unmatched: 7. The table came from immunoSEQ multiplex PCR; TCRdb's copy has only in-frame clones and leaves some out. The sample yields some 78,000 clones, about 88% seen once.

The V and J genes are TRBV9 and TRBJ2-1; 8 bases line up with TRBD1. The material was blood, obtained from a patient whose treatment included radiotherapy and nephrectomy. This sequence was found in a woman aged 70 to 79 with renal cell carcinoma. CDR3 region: CASSVAEGRGPYNEQFF. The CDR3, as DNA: TGTGCCAGCAGCGTAGCTGAGGGCAGGGGGCCCTACAATGAGCAGTTCTTC.